This passage covers 20 T cell receptor beta chains from one sample sequenced in a study of T cell repertoires in ileal Crohn's disease. This sample's time point: neoterminal ileum biopsy at postoperative endoscopy, about 6 months after surgery. Here immunoSEQ multiplex PCR was the method, and the copy in TCRdb shows in-frame clones only, minus some. The sample holds about 9,400 clones, about 80% seen once. What was sequenced was ileal tissue. The receptors originated from an adult with Crohn's disease.

CDR3 region: CASSLQGARGTEAFF. The CDR3 DNA is TGTGCCAGCAGCTTACAGGGGGCACGGGGCACTGAAGCTTTCTTT. This chain joins TRBV11-2 and TRBJ1-1; TRBD1 aligns across 8 bases. Germline trimming cut 2 bases from V and 4 bases from J; bases unmatched to any gene: 6. Per the germline V gene, CDR1 is SGHAT and CDR2 is FQNNGV. The CDR3 contains 15 residues.

As regards this clone: At the DNA level, this CDR3 is encoded by other sequences in the same sample as well. The chain couples TRBV18 to TRBJ2-7; 7 nucleotides align to TRBD2. From germline, CDR1 is KGHSH and CDR2 LQKENI. CDR3 length: 13 residues. Unmatched junction bases numbered 3, after V lost 6 bases and J lost 1 base. The CDR3 DNA is TGTGCCAGCTCTCCCGGGAGGTCCTACGAGCAGTACTTC. It specifies CASSPGRSYEQYF.

The chain has TRBV28 and TRBJ2-2, with 11 bases aligning to TRBD2. Germline CDR1 is MDHEN and CDR2 is SYDVKM. The CDR3 is 18 residues long. Germline trimming cut 2 bases from V and 7 bases from J; bases unmatched to any gene: 12. CDR3 coding DNA: TGTGCCAGCAGTTTAAGGGGTCTACTAGCGGGAGTCCACGGGGAGCTGTTTTTT. It translates to CASSLRGLLAGVHGELFF.

The chain joins TRBV30 to TRBJ2-5; D gene unclear. V shed 0 bases and J shed 1 base, with 12 bases lying between them. Germline CDR1 is GTSNPN and CDR2 is SVGIG (reference sequence). CDR3 length: 15 amino acids. DNA for the CDR3: TGTGCCTGGAGTGTTATTACCGGTTTCCAAGAGACCCAGTACTTC. Protein: CAWSVITGFQETQYF.

V and J are TRBV9 and TRBJ2-5, with D unclear. Per the germline V gene, CDR1 is SGDLS and CDR2 is YYNGEE. This CDR3 spans 15 amino acids. The germline V and J ends were trimmed by 0 bases and 4 bases, with 13 bases remaining between them. The CDR3 protein is CASSVGHGRSETQYF. As DNA, the CDR3 is TGTGCCAGCAGCGTAGGACACGGCAGGTCAGAGACCCAGTACTTC.

This chain connects TRBV9 to TRBJ2-5; 9 bases are shared with TRBD1. V was pared by 4 bases and J by 5 bases, with 18 bases of the junction left unmatched. Germline CDR1 SGDLS, CDR2 YYNGEE. This CDR3 is built from 18 residues. The CDR3 sequence is CASSPGHTSGQGGETQYF. Written as DNA, the CDR3 is TGTGCCAGCAGCCCTGGCCATACTTCGGGACAGGGAGGCGAGACCCAGTACTTC. The variable domain in full, completed from reference TRBV9 and TRBJ2-5, reads DSGVTQTPKHLITATGQRVTLRCSPRSGDLSVYWYQQSLDQGLQFLIQYYNGEERAKGNILERFSAQQFPDLHSELNLSSLELGDSALYFCASSPGHTSGQGGETQYFGPGTRLLVL.

The rearrangement joins TRBV5-1 to TRBJ2-1; 8 positions agree with TRBD1. Germline values: CDR1 SGHRS, CDR2 YFSETQ. V trimming: 1 base; J trimming: 10 bases; junction bases outside the gene matches: 7. The length of the CDR3 is 14 residues. DNA for the CDR3: TGCGCCAGCAGCTTGACAGGGGGGCTCGTCGAGCAGTTCTTC. Translated, it gives CASSLTGGLVEQFF.

CDR3 loop: CASCAGGSGETQYF. In DNA, the CDR3 is TGCGCCAGCTGCGCCGGGGGGAGTGGAGAGACCCAGTACTTC. The J gene is TRBJ2-5, the V gene TRBV5-1, with 7 bases fitting TRBD2. The CDR3 is made up of 14 amino acids. Germline-derived CDR1 and CDR2 are SGHRS and YFSETQ. J lost 4 bases, V lost 7 bases, and 10 bases had no gene match.

The chain joins TRBV7-2 to TRBJ1-1, with 8 bases lining up with TRBD1. The germline CDR1 and CDR2 sequences are SGHTA and FQGNSA. The trim removed 6 bases at V and 1 base at J, leaving 7 bases unmatched. The CDR3 consists of 15 residues. CDR3: CASSFRQGTNTEAFF. The CDR3 nucleotides are TGTGCCAGCAGTTTTCGACAGGGGACGAACACTGAAGCTTTCTTT.

This chain links TRBV7-2 with TRBJ2-1; 10 bases are shared with TRBD1. Germline loops: CDR1 SGHTA, CDR2 FQGNSA. The CDR3 runs 15 residues. The J segment lost 6 bases and the V segment lost 5 bases, leaving 7 bases of the junction unmatched. CDR3 sequence (DNA): TGTGCCAGCAGCGGACAGGGGGGTGAGGGCAATGAGCAGTTCTTC. Translation gives CASSGQGGEGNEQFF.

The rearrangement uses TRBV28 and TRBJ1-2; D perhaps matches TRBD1 (6 bases). The germline gives CDR1 MDHEN, CDR2 SYDVKM. The CDR3 contains 14 residues. The V end was cut by 5 bases, the J end by 8 bases, with 18 bases between. The CDR3 DNA reads TGTGCCAGCAGTCCCGGGGTGGGGGCTGAGGGCTACACCTTC. Its protein is CASSPGVGAEGYTF.

This clone appeared a single time. The genes are TRBV7-8 and TRBJ1-1, with 8 bases lining up with TRBD1. Germline lookup yields CDR1 SGHVS and CDR2 FQNEAQ. The CDR3 length is 12 residues. V was pared by 5 bases and J by 9 bases, with 5 bases of the junction left unmatched. The CDR3: CASSRQGLQAFF. In DNA, the CDR3 is TGTGCCAGCAGCCGACAGGGGTTGCAAGCTTTCTTT.

The rearrangement links TRBV30 to TRBJ2-2, with D maybe TRBD1 (6 bases). The CDR3 consists of 14 residues. CDR1 and CDR2 from the germline V gene are GTSNPN and SVGIG (reference sequence). V lost 4 bases and J lost 0, with 9 bases in between. CDR3 amino acids: CAWIRQANTGELFF. CDR3 bases: TGTGCCTGGATACGACAGGCGAACACCGGGGAGCTGTTTTTT.

The chain joins TRBV7-9 to TRBJ2-3; D not resolved. Trimming took 2 bases from V and 1 from J, leaving 7 bases between them. The CDR3 sequence is 14 residues long. Germline V lookup: CDR1 SEHNR, CDR2 FQNEAQ (reference sequence). CDR3 coding DNA: TGTGCCAGCAGCTTATTGGCAGGCACAGATACGCAGTATTTT. This sequence encodes CASSLLAGTDTQYF.

This clone has a handful of counts. The rearrangement joins TRBV4-3 to TRBJ1-1, with D possibly TRBD1 on 5 matching bases. Per the germline V gene, CDR1 is LGHNA and CDR2 is YSLEER. Trimming removed 0 bases at V and 4 bases at J, with 18 bases between. The CDR3 covers 17 residues. CDR3 in amino acids: CASSQDLGRGVGTEAFF. The CDR3 coding sequence is TGCGCCAGCAGCCAAGATCTGGGGCGGGGAGTGGGCACTGAAGCTTTCTTT.

The chain uses TRBV5-4 and TRBJ2-3, with D possibly matching TRBD2 (6 bases). Germline CDR1 reads SGHNT; CDR2 reads YYREEE (reference sequence). The CDR3 consists of 14 residues. V was pared by 5 bases and J by 1 base, with 11 bases between. The DNA for the CDR3 is TGTGCCAGCAGTTGGGACTTCGGCACAGATACGCAGTATTTT. Protein product: CASSWDFGTDTQYF.

In its sample, this clone ranks as large. The DNA for the CDR3 is TGTGCAAGTCGCTTAGAAAGGTACAGGCGAAATGAAAAACTGTTTTTT. Encoded protein: CASRLERYRRNEKLFF. This rearrangement joins TRBV12-2 to TRBJ1-4; TRBD1 is taken as the D call from the table, unchecked against the DNA. TRBV12-2 is classified as a pseudogene. This CDR3 has 16 amino acids.

The J gene is TRBJ2-7, the V gene TRBV11-2, with 10 bases matching TRBD2. The germline gives CDR1 SGHAT, CDR2 FQNNGV. This CDR3 spans 16 amino acids. V gave up 1 base and J gave up 3 bases; unmatched junction bases: 6. This chain's CDR3 is CASSLVPSGGGYEQYF. CDR3 in DNA: TGTGCCAGCAGCTTAGTTCCTAGCGGGGGCGGCTACGAGCAGTACTTC.

The V gene is TRBV4-3, the J gene TRBJ2-6, with 10 bases that match TRBD1. Germline-derived CDR1 and CDR2 are LGHNA and YSLEER. V lost 0 bases, J lost 0 bases, and 2 bases stayed unmatched. CDR3 length: 18 amino acids. The DNA of the CDR3 is TGCGCCAGCAGCCAAGAAGACAGGGGGCGCTCTGGGGCCAACGTCCTGACTTTC. The encoded protein is CASSQEDRGRSGANVLTF.

The CDR3 DNA reads TGCGCCAGCAGTATCGGACAGGGGATCTACGAGCAGTACTTC. Its translation: CASSIGQGIYEQYF. V usage is TRBV4-1 and J usage is TRBJ2-7, with TRBD1 matching over 9 bases. Germline assignment: CDR1 MGHRA and CDR2 YSYEKL. After removal of 6 bases from V and 3 bases from J, the junction contained 6 bases not matched to a gene. This CDR3 spans 14 amino acids.